The source of this T cell receptor (beta chain) is a study of T-cell memory formation after mild COVID-19. One entry per CDR3 protein results from TCRdb running MiXCR on the 5' RACE reads. The repertoire consists of 250,000 to 300,000 distinct CDR3 sequences, with roughly 16% occurring once and the leading ten covering 20% to 25%. The germline V gene has CDR1 SGHRS and CDR2 YFSETQ. The CDR3 is 17 residues long. J was trimmed by 3 bases and V by 0 bases; bases with no gene match: 12. The chain couples TRBV5-1 to TRBJ2-7; 7 bases fit TRBD1. The source of this sequence is a man aged 18 to 29 who had mild COVID-19 (a few samples of this study predate the infection). Cell type and time point are not known. The sample consisted of PBMCs or a T cell subset sorted from them (not recorded which). The CDR3 loop reads CASSLAQFTGELYEQYF. DNA for the CDR3: TGCGCCAGCAGCTTGGCCCAATTTACAGGGGAGCTCTACGAGCAGTACTTC. Looking up the rest from reference TRBV5-1 and TRBJ2-7 gives the full variable domain: KAGVTQTPRYLIKTRGQQVTLSCSPISGHRSVSWYQQTPGQGLQFLFEYFSETQRNKGNFPGRFSGRQFSNSRSEMNVSTLELGDSALYLCASSLAQFTGELYEQYFGPGTRLTVT.